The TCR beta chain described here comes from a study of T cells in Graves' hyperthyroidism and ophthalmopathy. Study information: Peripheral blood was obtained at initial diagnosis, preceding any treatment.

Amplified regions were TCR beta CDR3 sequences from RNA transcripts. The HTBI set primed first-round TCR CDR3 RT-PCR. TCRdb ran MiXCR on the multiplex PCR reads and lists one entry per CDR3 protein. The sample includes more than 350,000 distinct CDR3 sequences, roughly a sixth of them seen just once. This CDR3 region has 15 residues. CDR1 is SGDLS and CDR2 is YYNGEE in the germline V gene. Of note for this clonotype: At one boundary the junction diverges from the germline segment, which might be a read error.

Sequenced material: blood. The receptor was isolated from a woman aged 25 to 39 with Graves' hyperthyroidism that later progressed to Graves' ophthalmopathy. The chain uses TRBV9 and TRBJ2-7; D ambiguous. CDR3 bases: TGTGCCAGCACCGTAGGTGGTACATCCTCCTACGAGCAGTACTTC. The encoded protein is CASTVGGTSSYEQYF. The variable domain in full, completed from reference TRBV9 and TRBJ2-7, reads DSGVTQTPKHLITATGQRVTLRCSPRSGDLSVYWYQQSLDQGLQFLIQYYNGEERAKGNILERFSAQQFPDLHSELNLSSLELGDSALYFCASTVGGTSSYEQYFGPGTRLTVT.